What follows are 15 T cell receptor beta chains derived from one specimen sequenced in a study of blood T cell repertoires in COVID-19. The protocol was immunoSEQ multiplex PCR, while the TCRdb copy is restricted to in-frame clones and leaves out a portion. The sample lists 200,000 to 300,000 clones; approximately 87% were seen once. The sequenced sample consisted of peripheral blood. All receptors come from a woman between 45 and 65 years old with acute or convalescent COVID-19.

The chain has TRBV6-5 and TRBJ1-4; D is unresolved. V lost 7 bases to trimming and J lost 4 bases, with 16 bases between them. The CDR3 covers 15 residues. The germline CDR1 and CDR2 sequences are MNHEY and SVGAGI. CDR3 residues: CASTTTRRYNEKLFF. CDR3 sequence (DNA): TGTGCCAGCACGACCACTCGGAGATATAATGAAAAACTGTTTTTT.

This clone was seen only a few times. The chain links TRBV27 to TRBJ1-3; 7 bases are shared with TRBD1. V lost 4 bases, J lost 5 bases, and 2 bases stayed unmatched. CDR1 MNHEY and CDR2 SMNVEV come from the germline V gene (reference sequence). The CDR3 length is 13 residues. In DNA, the CDR3 is TGTGCCAGCAGTTCACAGGGGCGAAACACCATATATTTT. Its protein product is CASSSQGRNTIYF.

The chain recombines TRBV18 with TRBJ2-7; the match to TRBD2 covers 9 bases. Per germline, CDR1 KGHSH and CDR2 LQKENI. J was trimmed by 3 bases and V by 6 bases; bases with no gene match: 3. CDR3 length: 13 amino acids. The CDR3 DNA is TGTGCCAGCTCGCAGACTAGCGGCTACGAGCAGTACTTC. As protein: CASSQTSGYEQYF.

V and J are TRBV4-3 and TRBJ2-7; TRBD2 matches at 10 bases. Germline V lookup: CDR1 LGHNA, CDR2 YSLEER. With 0 bases clipped from V and 1 base from J, the junction kept 3 bases outside the gene matches. This CDR3 contains 16 residues. CDR3 nucleotides: TGCGCCAGCAGCCAAGAACTAGCGGGGATGTCCTACGAGCAGTACTTC. It codes for CASSQELAGMSYEQYF.

J is TRBJ2-3 and V is TRBV7-2, with TRBD2 matching 10 bases. V lost 5 bases to trimming and J lost 1 base; unmatched junction nucleotides: 12. Germline V lookup: CDR1 SGHTA, CDR2 FQGNSA. The CDR3 runs to 18 residues. CDR3 nucleotides: TGTGCCAGCAGCCCCCGGGGAGCGGGAGGGCCGGGCACAGATACGCAGTATTTT. This translates into CASSPRGAGGPGTDTQYF.

The chain employs TRBV6-1 and TRBJ1-1; D possibly corresponds to TRBD1 (5 bases). The length of the CDR3 is 14 residues. CDR1 and CDR2 from the germline V gene are MNHNS and SASEGT. The V and J ends lost 3 bases and 5 bases respectively, with 13 bases between them. For the CDR3, the DNA is TGTGCCAGCAGTGACATGGGGGGAAGGACTGAAGCTTTCTTT. The encoded protein is CASSDMGGRTEAFF.

The chain carries TRBV18 and TRBJ1-3; 11 nucleotides agree with TRBD1. V lost 5 bases to trimming and J lost 0 bases; unmatched junction nucleotides: 12. Germline CDR1 is KGHSH and CDR2 is LQKENI. The CDR3 runs to 19 residues. The CDR3: CASSSIGQGAVHSGNTIYF. For the CDR3, the DNA is TGTGCCAGCTCATCAATTGGACAGGGGGCAGTCCACTCTGGAAACACCATATATTTT.

V is TRBV7-6 and J is TRBJ2-5; 8 bases are a match to TRBD2. This CDR3 is built from 16 residues. The germline V gene has CDR1 SGHVS and CDR2 FNYEAQ. V lost 5 bases to trimming and J lost 0 bases; unmatched junction nucleotides: 8. The CDR3, as DNA: TGTGCCAGCAGCCCCGGGGGGGTTGCCAACCAAGAGACCCAGTACTTC. It yields the protein CASSPGGVANQETQYF.

A single count supports this clone. The chain links TRBV27 to TRBJ2-1, with 7 positions matching TRBD2. The CDR3 is made up of 21 amino acids. Trimming cost V 1 base and J 5 bases; bases outside gene matches: 23. Germline V gene data show CDR1 as MNHEY and CDR2 as SMNVEV (reference sequence). The CDR3 is CASSLFLAGSPVGGPHNEQFF. The CDR3 bases are TGTGCCAGCAGTTTATTCCTTGCGGGCTCGCCGGTGGGAGGGCCCCACAATGAGCAGTTCTTC.

The CDR3 here is CASAGLAASEETQYF. CDR3 DNA: TGTGCCAGCGCGGGACTAGCGGCTTCTGAAGAGACCCAGTACTTC. The chain recombines TRBV2 with TRBJ2-5; 11 nucleotides align to TRBD2. Germline CDR1 is SNHLY and CDR2 is FYNNEI. V shed 8 bases and J 3 bases; nucleotides not matched to a gene: 8. This CDR3 has 15 residues.

J is TRBJ1-1 and V is TRBV5-6; 8 positions agree with TRBD1. CDR3 length equals 16 residues. Losses at the gene ends were 1 base for V and 1 base for J; bases not matched to a gene: 6. Germline CDR1 and CDR2: SGHDT and YYEEEE. The CDR3 loop is CASSLSFGQGNTEAFF. In DNA form, the CDR3 reads TGTGCCAGCAGCTTGAGTTTCGGACAGGGGAACACTGAAGCTTTCTTT.

The chain couples TRBV28 to TRBJ2-1; TRBD1 matches at 9 bases. Trimming at V came to 3 bases and at J to 6 bases, leaving 3 bases not matched to a gene. Germline CDR1 reads MDHEN; CDR2 reads SYDVKM. The CDR3 is 14 amino acids. The CDR3 DNA reads as TGTGCCAGCAGTTTTTACAGGGGGCTCAATGAGCAGTTCTTC. Amino acids: CASSFYRGLNEQFF. The complete variable domain, with remaining parts taken from reference TRBV28 and TRBJ2-1, reads DVKVTQSSRYLVKRTGEKVFLECVQDMDHENMFWYRQDPGLGLRLIYFSYDVKMKEKGDIPEGYSVSREKKERFSLILESASTNQTSMYLCASSFYRGLNEQFFGPGTRLTVL.

V gene TRBV6-5 combines with J gene TRBJ1-5; 7 bases map to TRBD1. The CDR3 is 14 amino acids. The V gene end was trimmed by 6 bases and the J gene end by 5 bases; junction bases not matched to a gene: 7. Germline V CDR1 and CDR2: MNHEY, SVGAGI. The chain's CDR3 is CASRTGWADQPQHF. CDR3 DNA: TGTGCCAGCAGGACAGGGTGGGCCGATCAGCCCCAGCATTTT.

In its sample, this clone was seen once. The rearrangement joins TRBV6-5 to TRBJ2-3; 13 bases match TRBD2. The V and J ends lost 6 bases and 5 bases, in that order; junction bases with no gene match: 5. CDR3 length: 15 residues. CDR1 is MNHEY, CDR2 SVGAGI, per germline. CDR3 bases: TGTGCCAGCAGGCCGGGACTAGCGGGACGAGATACGCAGTATTTT. Protein product: CASRPGLAGRDTQYF.

This chain uses TRBV18 with TRBJ1-2, with 8 bases that match TRBD1. J gave up 0 bases and V 4 bases, and 4 bases lay outside the gene matches. Germline V gives CDR1 KGHSH, CDR2 LQKENI. The CDR3 contains 15 residues. The CDR3 sequence: CASSLQGVSNYGYTF. Here the CDR3 DNA reads TGTGCCAGCTCACTACAGGGGGTTTCTAACTATGGCTACACCTTC.